This TCR beta chain was observed in a study of blood T cell repertoires in COVID-19. Study-wide context: T cells, B-cell-depleted T cells, or PBMCs provided the cDNA or gDNA that served as material.

The study recruited people aged roughly 18 to 89 years across around 24 US areas. Methods used by the authors: The assay estimated nucleated cells by amplifying reference gene primers. The data were produced by immunoSEQ multiplex PCR, yet TCRdb's version contains in-frame clones alone and is incomplete. The V and J calls and the clone size are those of that table, but D and trimming were determined from the DNA. The sample carries 150,000 to 200,000 clones, 75% to 90% recorded once. V was clipped by 5 bases and J by 1 base, with 17 bases between them. Germline assignment: CDR1 SEHNR and CDR2 FQNEAQ (reference sequence). CDR3 length equals 16 residues.

The sequenced material came from PBMCs or T cells enriched from blood (not recorded which). The chain employs TRBV7-9 and TRBJ2-5, with a possible D match to TRBD1 (6 bases). The clonotype comes from a woman aged 55 to 70 who had recovered from COVID-19. The CDR3 protein is CASSPPWTASQETQYF. DNA for the CDR3: TGTGCCAGCAGCCCACCCTGGACAGCGTCCCAAGAGACCCAGTACTTC. Together with reference TRBV7-9 and TRBJ2-5, the CDR3 gives the full variable domain: DTGVSQNPRHKITKRGQNVTFRCDPISEHNRLYWYRQTLGQGPEFLTYFQNEAQLEKSRLLSDRFSAERPKGSFSTLEIQRTEQGDSAMYLCASSPPWTASQETQYFGPGTRLLVL.